In this sample, the clone carrying this T cell receptor (beta chain) turned up a few times. Its antigen remains unknown. The entry originates in a study of T-cell memory formation after mild COVID-19. Study-level findings and limits: Clones that contracted clustered mainly in CM and EM if CD4+ and in EMRA if CD8+. Second-wave clones peaking on day 37 lacked confirmed SARS-CoV-2 specificity. In pre-infection memory, a portion of responding clones appeared, which suggested that cross-reactive memory joined.

Via MiXCR, TCRdb re-called the 5' RACE reads, giving one row per CDR3 protein. The table shows approximately 60,000 distinct CDR3 sequences, with 9.3% occurring only once. This CDR3 is 13 amino acids long. Germline V gene sequence: CDR1 SGHRS, CDR2 YFSETQ. Trimming pared 4 bases from V and 2 bases from J, leaving 10 bases between. The source is a man aged 18 to 29 who had mild COVID-19 (a few samples of this study predate the infection). Cell type and time point are not known. Material for sequencing was PBMCs or a T cell subset sorted from them (not recorded which). V gene TRBV5-1 combines with J gene TRBJ2-7; no definite D call. The CDR3 reads CASSPDPTYEQYF. CDR3 DNA sequence: TGCGCCAGCAGCCCCGACCCCACCTACGAGCAGTACTTC.